These 32 T cell receptor beta chains were sequenced from one sample in a study of technical replicates of blood from a few donors. The data were produced by immunoSEQ multiplex PCR, yet TCRdb's version contains in-frame clones alone and is incomplete. The sample includes some 79,000 clones, around 94% seen only once; the top ten take just over 0.25%. Specimen: T cells isolated from PBMCs. These receptors came from a human donor in good health.

The chain recombines TRBV6-1 with TRBJ2-1; 7 bases agree with TRBD1. CDR1 MNHNS and CDR2 SASEGT come from the germline V gene. The CDR3 extends over 16 amino acids. J gave up 6 bases and V 6 bases, and 14 bases lay outside the gene matches. CDR3 coding DNA: TGTGCCAGCAGCGAATTAAAGGGACAGTTAGGCAATGAGCAGTTCTTC. Its translation is CASSELKGQLGNEQFF.

V usage is TRBV4-1 and J usage is TRBJ1-2; TRBD1 aligns across 8 bases. V was clipped by 1 base and J by 8 bases; unmatched bases: 3. CDR3 length equals 13 residues. From germline, CDR1 is MGHRA and CDR2 YSYEKL. In DNA, the CDR3 is TGCGCCAGCAGCCAAGGGACAGGGTGGGGCTACACCTTC. Protein sequence: CASSQGTGWGYTF.

The chain is built from TRBV28 and TRBJ1-3, with a possible D match to TRBD1 (5 bases). The length of the CDR3 is 16 residues. Trimming removed 5 bases from V and 4 bases from J, with 18 bases in between. Germline V CDR1 and CDR2: MDHEN, SYDVKM. As DNA, the CDR3 is TGTGCCAGCAGTCCTACCACAGGTGCGGGGGGAAACACCATATATTTT. Its protein product is CASSPTTGAGGNTIYF.

The chain has TRBV5-1 and TRBJ1-1; D gene unclear. Trimming cost V 0 bases and J 10 bases, with 10 bases left between them. Germline V gives CDR1 SGHRS, CDR2 YFSETQ. The CDR3 loop spans 12 amino acids. The CDR3: CASSLDRSRAFF. The CDR3 region has the DNA TGCGCCAGCAGCTTGGACAGATCGAGAGCTTTCTTT.

This sequence joins TRBV6-5 and TRBJ1-2; D gene unclear. This CDR3 is built from 15 residues. V lost 0 bases and J 7 bases, leaving 15 bases between the germline ends. Germline CDR1 is MNHEY and CDR2 is SVGAGI. CDR3: CASSYSYYPEGGYTF. DNA of the CDR3: TGTGCCAGCAGTTACTCGTACTACCCTGAAGGTGGCTACACCTTC.

The gene calls are TRBV19 and TRBJ1-1, with 7 bases fitting TRBD1. The CDR3 consists of 14 residues. The germline V gene has CDR1 LNHDA and CDR2 SQIVND (reference sequence). Trimming took 10 bases from V and 1 from J; bases not matched to a gene: 9. The CDR3 is CATQTGTENTEAFF. CDR3 in DNA: TGTGCCACCCAAACGGGGACAGAGAACACTGAAGCTTTCTTT.

The V and J genes are TRBV11-2 and TRBJ1-1; D call uncertain. Trimming took 5 bases from V and 3 from J, leaving 7 bases between them. Germline CDR1 and CDR2: SGHAT and FQNNGV. The CDR3 contains 12 residues. CDR3 coding DNA: TGTGCCAGCAGCCTTTATGACACTGAAGCTTTCTTT. Its translation: CASSLYDTEAFF.

This clone was seen just once. The chain couples TRBV28 to TRBJ2-7; no reliable D call. The germline V and J ends were trimmed by 4 bases and 4 bases, with 8 bases remaining between them. The CDR3 extends over 12 amino acids. The germline V gene has CDR1 MDHEN and CDR2 SYDVKM. CDR3 in amino acids: CASSSTRYEQYF. DNA for the CDR3: TGTGCCAGCAGTTCGACAAGATACGAGCAGTACTTC.

This clone was seen once. This sequence joins TRBV5-1 and TRBJ2-1; 7 nucleotides match TRBD1. Germline CDR1 and CDR2: SGHRS and YFSETQ. V shed 4 bases and J 5 bases; nucleotides not matched to a gene: 15. The CDR3 contains 17 residues. The CDR3 DNA reads TGCGCCAGCAGCGCTCAGCGACCGGGACAGATCAACAATGAGCAGTTCTTC. Translation gives CASSAQRPGQINNEQFF.

The chain is built from TRBV4-1 and TRBJ1-4; 9 bases are a match to TRBD1. In germline, CDR1 is MGHRA, CDR2 YSYEKL. V dropped 3 bases and J dropped 8; count of bases not matched to a gene: 13. This CDR3 comprises 17 residues. CDR3 sequence: CASSQSPGTGIEEKLFF. The CDR3 DNA reads TGCGCCAGCAGCCAGAGTCCCGGGACAGGGATCGAAGAAAAACTGTTTTTT.

J is TRBJ2-3 and V is TRBV4-1; the match to TRBD1 covers 8 bases. J gave up 8 bases and V 5 bases, and 12 bases lay outside the gene matches. The length of the CDR3 is 15 residues. From germline, CDR1 is MGHRA and CDR2 YSYEKL. Here the CDR3 DNA reads TGCGCCAGCAGCAAAACGACAGGGGAAGCGGGTACGCAGTATTTT. Amino acid sequence: CASSKTTGEAGTQYF.

J is TRBJ1-2 and V is TRBV11-2, with TRBD1 identical over 11 bases. CDR3 length equals 15 residues. Germline assignment: CDR1 SGHAT and CDR2 FQNNGV. Germline trimming cut 3 bases from V and 2 bases from J; bases unmatched to any gene: 2. This chain's CDR3 is CASSLGQGGNYGYTF. In nucleotides, the CDR3 is TGTGCCAGCAGCTTGGGACAGGGGGGAAACTATGGCTACACCTTC.

The chain joins TRBV29-1 to TRBJ2-1, with 10 nucleotides matching TRBD2. Germline lookup yields CDR1 SQVTM and CDR2 ANQGSEA. This CDR3 region has 19 residues. The J segment lost 2 bases and the V segment lost 2 bases, leaving 15 bases of the junction unmatched. CDR3: CSVEKYYRTSGTPYNEQFF. DNA of the CDR3: TGCAGCGTTGAAAAATATTACAGGACTAGCGGAACCCCCTACAATGAGCAGTTCTTC.

The V gene is TRBV5-1, the J gene TRBJ2-5, with 10 bases aligning to TRBD2. The V and J ends lost 0 bases and 5 bases, in that order; junction bases with no gene match: 4. The CDR3 has 15 amino acids. The germline V gene encodes CDR1 SGHRS and CDR2 YFSETQ. The CDR3 DNA is TGCGCCAGCAGCTTGGGTCGAGCGGGAGGGGAGACCCAGTACTTC. Residues: CASSLGRAGGETQYF.

The chain employs TRBV7-9 and TRBJ2-7; weak D call: TRBD2 (6 bases). V was clipped by 5 bases and J by 0 bases, with 17 bases between them. CDR1 is SEHNR, CDR2 FQNEAQ, per germline (reference sequence). The CDR3 length is 16 residues. CDR3 loop: CASSIRETAFSYEQYF. The CDR3 nucleotides are TGTGCCAGCAGCATTCGGGAGACAGCCTTCTCCTACGAGCAGTACTTC.

This chain joins TRBV19 and TRBJ2-7; 10 bases line up with TRBD1. Germline lookup yields CDR1 LNHDA and CDR2 SQIVND (reference sequence). With V trimmed by 7 bases and J by 7 bases, 19 bases remained unmatched. CDR3 length: 17 residues. CDR3 sequence: CASNPRAGQGNYWEQYF. In DNA, the CDR3 is TGTGCCAGTAACCCAAGAGCGGGACAGGGGAATTATTGGGAGCAGTACTTC.

V and J are TRBV7-9 and TRBJ2-2; D ambiguous. The CDR3 is 16 amino acids. V lost 9 bases to trimming and J lost 2 bases, with 19 bases between them. Germline CDR1 is SEHNR and CDR2 is FQNEAQ (reference sequence). CDR3 loop: CASLEKPGSNTGELFF. CDR3 nucleotides: TGTGCCAGTCTCGAAAAGCCCGGTAGCAACACCGGGGAGCTGTTTTTT.

This CDR3 reads CASSVDNRVYHGYTF. In nucleotides, the CDR3 is TGTGCCAGCAGCGTAGATAACAGGGTGTATCATGGCTACACCTTC. V gene TRBV9 combines with J gene TRBJ1-2; possibly TRBD1 for D (6 bases). From germline, CDR1 is SGDLS and CDR2 YYNGEE. The CDR3 is made up of 15 amino acids. The ends were cut back, 0 bases at V and 6 bases at J, with 15 bases in the middle.

The chain employs TRBV11-3 and TRBJ1-6, with D possibly matching TRBD1 (5 bases). This CDR3 has 15 residues. Trimming pared 7 bases from V and 8 bases from J, leaving 18 bases between. In germline, CDR1 is SGHNT, CDR2 YENEEA. CDR3 DNA: TGTGCCAGCACCTCAGATTCAGGGTTTGATTCACCCCTCCACTTT. It codes for CASTSDSGFDSPLHF.

The rearrangement joins TRBV6-5 to TRBJ2-1, with 9 bases fitting TRBD2. The CDR3 is 13 amino acids. V shed 6 bases and J 4 bases; nucleotides not matched to a gene: 1. The germline V gene has CDR1 MNHEY and CDR2 SVGAGI. The CDR3 here is CASRTSGYNEQFF. The CDR3 DNA follows: TGTGCCAGCAGGACTAGCGGATACAATGAGCAGTTCTTC.

The V call is TRBV14, the J call TRBJ1-2; D gene ambiguous. V was cut by 4 bases and J by 4 bases, with 10 bases left in between. CDR3 size: 13 residues. Per the germline V gene, CDR1 is SGHDN and CDR2 is FVKESK. The CDR3 nucleotides are TGTGCCAGCAGCCGGAGGGAAATCTATGGCTACACCTTC. Encoded protein: CASSRREIYGYTF.

The chain recombines TRBV5-4 with TRBJ1-1, with a tentative D call TRBD1 (5 bases). The CDR3 is made up of 12 amino acids. The germline V and J ends were trimmed by 4 bases and 1 base, with 5 bases remaining between them. Germline lookup yields CDR1 SGHNT and CDR2 YYREEE (reference sequence). Here the CDR3 DNA reads TGTGCCAGCAGCCAGGGGAACACTGAAGCTTTCTTT. Residues: CASSQGNTEAFF.

V usage is TRBV6-4 and J usage is TRBJ1-5; 8 bases agree with TRBD1. With 2 bases clipped from V and 6 bases from J, the junction kept 12 bases outside the gene matches. Germline CDR1 and CDR2: MRHNA and SNTAGT. This CDR3 contains 17 residues. CDR3 loop: CASSDRAIAGGPQPQHF. The CDR3 coding sequence is TGTGCCAGCAGTGACCGGGCAATCGCAGGGGGCCCTCAGCCCCAGCATTTT.

Only a few counts were recorded for this clone. This chain joins TRBV6-6 and TRBJ1-2, with TRBD1 matching 8 bases. The V gene's germline CDR1 is MNHNY and CDR2 SVGAGI (reference sequence). V was clipped by 0 bases and J by 3 bases; unmatched bases: 6. The CDR3 extends over 16 amino acids. CDR3 in DNA: TGTGCCAGCAGTTACTCACCAGGGGGCTCGGACTATGGCTACACCTTC. Translating it yields CASSYSPGGSDYGYTF.

The chain has TRBV6-5 and TRBJ1-1, with unresolved D. The V and J ends lost 5 bases and 1 base respectively, with 11 bases between them. Germline CDR1 is MNHEY and CDR2 is SVGAGI. The CDR3 consists of 14 residues. The CDR3 DNA follows: TGTGCCAGCAGTAACAAACAGAGGAACACTGAAGCTTTCTTT. Translated, it gives CASSNKQRNTEAFF.

This chain connects TRBV27 to TRBJ2-7; no clear D gene. V was trimmed by 4 bases and J by 4 bases, leaving 11 bases between them. The CDR3 consists of 13 residues. From germline, CDR1 is MNHEY and CDR2 SMNVEV (reference sequence). The CDR3 loop reads CASSWSHGYEQYF. CDR3 DNA sequence: TGTGCCAGCAGTTGGAGTCATGGATACGAGCAGTACTTC.

This clone was detected once. The chain carries TRBV9 and TRBJ2-7, with 7 bases that match TRBD1. V trimming: 4 bases; J trimming: 3 bases; junction bases outside the gene matches: 13. The CDR3 contains 16 residues. Germline-derived CDR1 and CDR2 are SGDLS and YYNGEE. The CDR3 region has the DNA TGTGCCAGCAGCCCCAGAGGGACAGCAGCGTTCTACGAGCAGTACTTC. This codes for CASSPRGTAAFYEQYF.

The gene calls are TRBV11-3 and TRBJ1-1; D not certain. The CDR3 sequence is 13 residues long. V lost 4 bases and J 1 base, leaving 7 bases between the germline ends. From germline, CDR1 is SGHNT and CDR2 YENEEA. Here the CDR3 DNA reads TGTGCCAGCAGCTCCGGAGGGAACACTGAAGCTTTCTTT. Amino acids: CASSSGGNTEAFF.

This clone is a singleton in its sample. This sequence joins TRBV6-5 and TRBJ2-5, with 7 bases aligning to TRBD2. The CDR3 extends over 13 amino acids. The germline V gene has CDR1 MNHEY and CDR2 SVGAGI. CDR3: CAAQRDSQETQYF. DNA for the CDR3: TGTGCGGCTCAGCGGGATTCACAAGAGACCCAGTACTTC.

The J gene is TRBJ2-7, the V gene TRBV5-6, with a weak D call TRBD2 (6 bases). The germline V and J ends were trimmed by 0 bases and 6 bases, with 13 bases remaining between them. The CDR3 covers 14 residues. Looked up from germline, CDR1 is SGHDT and CDR2 is YYEEEE. CDR3 bases: TGTGCCAGCAGCTTGGGGAAGGGGAGGATCGAGCAGTACTTC. Its protein is CASSLGKGRIEQYF.

This clone occurred once. The chain is built from TRBV28 and TRBJ1-1; D is unclear. The CDR3 is 15 residues long. Trimming took 3 bases from V and 0 from J, leaving 11 bases between them. The V gene's germline CDR1 is MDHEN and CDR2 SYDVKM. The CDR3: CASSFLFSMNTEAFF. CDR3 in DNA: TGTGCCAGCAGTTTCCTATTCTCTATGAACACTGAAGCTTTCTTT.

The chain has TRBV4-2 and TRBJ2-7; TRBD2 might be the D (7 bases). Germline CDR1 reads LGHNA; CDR2 reads YNFKEQ. CDR3 length equals 15 residues. V lost 0 bases to trimming and J lost 2 bases, with 11 bases between them. The CDR3 is CASSQEGGATYEQYF. CDR3 bases: TGTGCCAGCAGCCAAGAAGGGGGGGCAACCTACGAGCAGTACTTC.